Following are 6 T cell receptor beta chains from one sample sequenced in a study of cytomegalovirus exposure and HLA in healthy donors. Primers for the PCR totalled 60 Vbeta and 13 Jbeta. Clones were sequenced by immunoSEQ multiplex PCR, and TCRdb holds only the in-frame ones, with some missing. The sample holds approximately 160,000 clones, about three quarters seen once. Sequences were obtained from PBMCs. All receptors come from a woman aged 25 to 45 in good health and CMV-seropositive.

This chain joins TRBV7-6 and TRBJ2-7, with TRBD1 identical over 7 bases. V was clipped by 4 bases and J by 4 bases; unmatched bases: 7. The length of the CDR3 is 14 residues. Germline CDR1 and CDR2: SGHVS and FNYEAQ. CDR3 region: CASSSRDSIYEQYF. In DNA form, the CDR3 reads TGTGCCAGCAGCTCCCGGGACAGCATATACGAGCAGTACTTC.

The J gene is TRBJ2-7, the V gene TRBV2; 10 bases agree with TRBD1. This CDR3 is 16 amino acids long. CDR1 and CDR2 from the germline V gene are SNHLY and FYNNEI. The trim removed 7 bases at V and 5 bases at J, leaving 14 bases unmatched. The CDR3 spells CASTRTGGVLGHEQYF. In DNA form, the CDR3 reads TGTGCCAGCACACGGACAGGGGGTGTTTTAGGCCACGAGCAGTACTTC.

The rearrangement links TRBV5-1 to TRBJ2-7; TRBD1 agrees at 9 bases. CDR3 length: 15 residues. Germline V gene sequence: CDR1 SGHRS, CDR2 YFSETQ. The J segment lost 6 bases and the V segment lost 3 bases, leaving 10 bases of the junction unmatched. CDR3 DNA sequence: TGCGCCAGCAGCTGGGGTGCTGTACAGGGGGCCGAGCAGTACTTC. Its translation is CASSWGAVQGAEQYF.

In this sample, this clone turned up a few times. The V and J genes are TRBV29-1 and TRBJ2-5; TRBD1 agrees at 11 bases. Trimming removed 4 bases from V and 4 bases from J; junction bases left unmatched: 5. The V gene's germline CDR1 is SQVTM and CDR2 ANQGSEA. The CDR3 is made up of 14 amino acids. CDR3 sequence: CSVGTGGAGETQYF. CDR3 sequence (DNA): TGCAGCGTTGGGACAGGGGGCGCAGGAGAGACCCAGTACTTC.

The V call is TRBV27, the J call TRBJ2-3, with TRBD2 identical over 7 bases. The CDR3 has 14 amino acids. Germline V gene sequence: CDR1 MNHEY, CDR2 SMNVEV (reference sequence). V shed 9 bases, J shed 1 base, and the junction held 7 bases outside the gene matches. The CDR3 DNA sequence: TGTGCCAGTCACCTAGCGGACCGCACAGATACGCAGTATTTT. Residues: CASHLADRTDTQYF.

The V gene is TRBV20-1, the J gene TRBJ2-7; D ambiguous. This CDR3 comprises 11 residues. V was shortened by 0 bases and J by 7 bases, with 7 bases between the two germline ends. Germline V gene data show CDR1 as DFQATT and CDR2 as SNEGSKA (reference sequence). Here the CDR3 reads CSARDPPEQYF. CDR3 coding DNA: TGCAGTGCTAGAGATCCCCCGGAGCAGTACTTC.